These 13 T cell receptor beta chains were sequenced from one sample in a study of CD8 T cells in ankylosing spondylitis. Findings and caveats of the study: Seven to nine highly homologous variants formed a TCR beta motif that appeared characteristic of ankylosing spondylitis blood.

Their antigen targets remain unknown. Via MiXCR, TCRdb re-called the 5' RACE reads, giving one row per CDR3 protein. Here the sample spans hundreds of thousands of distinct CDR3 sequences, roughly 18% being singletons. Specimen: blood, either unsorted or a sorted T cell fraction (not recorded which). These receptors were collected from a male donor with ankylosing spondylitis.

This clonotype showed up many times. V usage is TRBV12-3 or TRBV12-4 and J usage is TRBJ1-2; no firm D call. There are 13 residues in the CDR3. V shed 5 bases and J shed 4 bases, with 11 bases lying between them. The CDR3 coding sequence is TGTGCCAGCAGTCCGGCCTACCCCTATGGCTACACCTTC. Amino acids: CASSPAYPYGYTF.

This chain connects TRBV7-2 to TRBJ2-7; 7 bases fit TRBD1. The CDR3 covers 15 residues. The germline V gene has CDR1 SGHTA and CDR2 FQGNSA. V lost 5 bases and J lost 2; bases outside the gene matches: 9. The DNA for the CDR3 is TGTGCCAGCAGCCCCTCGACAGGGAACCCCTACGAGCAGTACTTC. It translates to CASSPSTGNPYEQYF.

The table lists this clonotype with a few counts. J is TRBJ2-3 and V is TRBV15, with TRBD2 matching 8 bases. The CDR3 totals 16 residues. Trimming cost V 5 bases and J 5 bases; bases outside gene matches: 12. CDR1 LNHNV and CDR2 YYDKDF come from the germline V gene (reference sequence). The CDR3 region is CATSPARAGGVDTQYF. In nucleotides, the CDR3 is TGTGCCACCAGCCCCGCCCGGGCGGGGGGAGTAGATACGCAGTATTTT.

In this sample, this clonotype turned up many times. The chain links TRBV11-2 to TRBJ2-5, with D perhaps TRBD1 or TRBD2 (5 bases each). The V end was cut by 0 bases, the J end by 4 bases, with 21 bases between. In germline, CDR1 is SGHAT, CDR2 FQNNGV. This CDR3 is 18 amino acids long. CDR3 amino acids: CASSLEMYLAGKGETQYF. CDR3 nucleotides: TGTGCCAGCAGCTTAGAAATGTACCTAGCAGGGAAAGGAGAGACCCAGTACTTC.

This rearrangement joins TRBV11-2 to TRBJ1-2; D ambiguous. Per the germline V gene, CDR1 is SGHAT and CDR2 is FQNNGV. The CDR3 is 15 residues long. V lost 2 bases to trimming and J lost 4 bases, with 14 bases between them. The CDR3 loop is CASSLQVQPGYGYTF. CDR3 nucleotide sequence: TGTGCCAGCAGCTTACAAGTCCAACCGGGCTATGGCTACACCTTC.

This chain connects TRBV14 to TRBJ1-1; TRBD1 matches 7 bases. Germline CDR1 SGHDN, CDR2 FVKESK. The CDR3 consists of 15 residues. V lost 3 bases, J lost 3 bases, and 7 bases stayed unmatched. CDR3 protein: CASSQRGPRDTEAFF. The CDR3 DNA is TGTGCCAGCAGCCAGAGGGGGCCCCGGGACACTGAAGCTTTCTTT.

The chain employs TRBV7-2 and TRBJ1-3; a possible D gene is TRBD1 (5 bases). The CDR3 consists of 17 residues. Looked up from germline, CDR1 is SGHTA and CDR2 is FQGNSA. Trimming stripped 4 bases from V and 0 bases from J, with 16 bases between. Here the CDR3 reads CASSSHGTSSSGNTIYF. DNA for the CDR3: TGTGCCAGCAGCTCCCACGGGACTTCCAGCTCTGGAAACACCATATATTTT.

The V and J genes are TRBV4-2 and TRBJ2-1; 7 nucleotides match TRBD1. Germline CDR1 reads LGHNA; CDR2 reads YNFKEQ. The CDR3 spans 18 residues. V lost 4 bases to trimming and J lost 6 bases; unmatched junction nucleotides: 18. This CDR3 is CASSRFMAGGATANEQFF. The CDR3 nucleotides read TGTGCCAGCAGCCGATTCATGGCAGGGGGAGCCACGGCCAATGAGCAGTTCTTC.

The chain couples TRBV7-2 to TRBJ2-7, with 8 bases that match TRBD1. V trimming: 5 bases; J trimming: 7 bases; junction bases outside the gene matches: 13. The CDR3 has 15 residues. In germline, CDR1 is SGHTA, CDR2 FQGNSA. CDR3 sequence: CASSRPRTGSGEQYF. CDR3 DNA: TGTGCCAGCAGCCGACCCAGGACAGGGTCGGGTGAGCAGTACTTC.

The gene calls are TRBV19 and TRBJ2-3; D remains ambiguous. V lost 10 bases to trimming and J lost 1 base, with 9 bases between them. This CDR3 spans 12 amino acids. The germline V gene encodes CDR1 LNHDA and CDR2 SQIVND (reference sequence). The CDR3 loop reads CATTSRTDTQYF. As DNA, the CDR3 is TGTGCCACCACGTCCCGCACAGATACGCAGTATTTT.

The table lists this clonotype with a few counts. The V gene is TRBV20-1, the J gene TRBJ2-7; TRBD1 matches at 11 bases. V lost 4 bases to trimming and J lost 4 bases; unmatched junction nucleotides: 6. Germline CDR1 DFQATT, CDR2 SNEGSKA (reference sequence). The CDR3 totals 14 residues. DNA for the CDR3: TGCAGTGCTACCCCGGACAGGGGGCGATACGAGCAGTACTTC. It yields the protein CSATPDRGRYEQYF.

This chain links TRBV20-1 with TRBJ2-3; D not resolved. The CDR3 extends over 16 amino acids. CDR1 and CDR2 from the germline V gene are DFQATT and SNEGSKA (reference sequence). V lost 2 bases and J 0 bases, leaving 15 bases between the germline ends. The CDR3 sequence is CSARSDGRSSTDTQYF. CDR3 coding DNA: TGCAGTGCTAGATCTGACGGTAGATCCAGCACAGATACGCAGTATTTT.

The genes are TRBV20-1 and TRBJ1-1, with D perhaps matching TRBD1 (6 bases). Trimming shortened V by 1 base and J by 6 bases, and 18 bases separated the two germline ends. Germline assignment: CDR1 DFQATT and CDR2 SNEGSKA (reference sequence). The CDR3 spans 15 residues. The CDR3 region is CSARAAGGRGAEAFF. CDR3 in DNA: TGCAGTGCTAGAGCGGCGGGGGGCAGGGGAGCTGAAGCTTTCTTT.